This T cell receptor beta chain was documented in a study of cytomegalovirus exposure and HLA in healthy donors. The primer mix had 60 Vbeta and 13 Jbeta primers. Study processing details: As a later analysis found, there were 80 million or so unique TCR beta chains, of which some 9.9 million were shared. TCRdb's copy holds only in-frame clones and misses some; the assay was immunoSEQ multiplex PCR. V and J calls and clone size come straight from that table; D and trimming were deduced from the DNA. The sample carries about 200,000 clones, approximately 85% recorded once. Sequencing was done on a sample of PBMCs. The sequence was collected from a woman aged 40 to 50 in good health and CMV-seronegative.

This CDR3 reads CASSYSGTALGGYTF. The CDR3 DNA reads TGTGCCAGCAGTTACTCGGGGACAGCCCTCGGTGGCTACACCTTC. The rearrangement links TRBV6-5 to TRBJ1-2; 7 bases align to TRBD1. V lost 0 bases, J lost 7 bases, and 8 bases stayed unmatched. The CDR3 extends over 15 amino acids. Germline V gene lookup returns CDR1 MNHEY and CDR2 SVGAGI.